This TCR beta chain came from a study of blood T cell repertoires in COVID-19. About the study: Spain, Italy and the United States supplied samples that represented acute and convalescent COVID-19. Nucleic acid was either cDNA or gDNA, and it came from T cells, B-cell-depleted T cells, or PBMCs.

Looked up from germline, CDR1 is MRHNA and CDR2 is SNTAGT. The CDR3 spans 16 residues. V shed 4 bases and J 0 bases; nucleotides not matched to a gene: 7. This clone appeared once. Assay: immunoSEQ multiplex PCR; the TCRdb copy retains only in-frame clones and omits some. The data hold almost 90,000 clones, with 75% to 90% observed a single time. This TCR was sampled from a man aged 80 or over with acute or convalescent COVID-19. The chain recombines TRBV6-4 with TRBJ2-3; 7 bases are shared with TRBD2. Sequencing was performed on peripheral blood. The CDR3 protein is CASSGNSGSSTDTQYF. The CDR3 DNA follows: TGTGCCAGCAGTGGTAATAGCGGGTCTAGCACAGATACGCAGTATTTT.